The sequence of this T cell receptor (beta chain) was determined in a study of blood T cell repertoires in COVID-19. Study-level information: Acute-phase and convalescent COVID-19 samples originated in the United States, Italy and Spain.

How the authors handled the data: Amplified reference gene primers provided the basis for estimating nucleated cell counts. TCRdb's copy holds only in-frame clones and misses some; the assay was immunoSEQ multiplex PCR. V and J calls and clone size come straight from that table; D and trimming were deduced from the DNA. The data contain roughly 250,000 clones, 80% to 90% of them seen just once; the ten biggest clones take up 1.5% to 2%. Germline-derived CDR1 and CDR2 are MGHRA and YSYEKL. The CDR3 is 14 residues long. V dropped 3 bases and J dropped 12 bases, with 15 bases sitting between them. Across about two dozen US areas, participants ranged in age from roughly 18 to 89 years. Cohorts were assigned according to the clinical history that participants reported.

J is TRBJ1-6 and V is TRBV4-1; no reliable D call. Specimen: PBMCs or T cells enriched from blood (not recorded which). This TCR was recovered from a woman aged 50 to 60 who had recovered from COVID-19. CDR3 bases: TGCGCCAGCAGCCAGGGCCCCTTGGATTTACCCCTCCACTTT. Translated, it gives CASSQGPLDLPLHF.